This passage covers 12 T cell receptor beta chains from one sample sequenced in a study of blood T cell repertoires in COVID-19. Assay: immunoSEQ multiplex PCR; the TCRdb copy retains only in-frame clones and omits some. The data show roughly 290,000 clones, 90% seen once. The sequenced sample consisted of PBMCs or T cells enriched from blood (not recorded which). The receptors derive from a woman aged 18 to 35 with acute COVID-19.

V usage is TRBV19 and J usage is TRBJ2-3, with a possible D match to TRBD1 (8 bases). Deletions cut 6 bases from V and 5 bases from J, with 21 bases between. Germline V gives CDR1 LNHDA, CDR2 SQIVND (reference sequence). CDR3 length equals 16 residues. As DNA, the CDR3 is TGTGCCAGTAGAAGGAGACAGGGGAGGGCCATAGATACGCAGTATTTT. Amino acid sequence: CASRRRQGRAIDTQYF.

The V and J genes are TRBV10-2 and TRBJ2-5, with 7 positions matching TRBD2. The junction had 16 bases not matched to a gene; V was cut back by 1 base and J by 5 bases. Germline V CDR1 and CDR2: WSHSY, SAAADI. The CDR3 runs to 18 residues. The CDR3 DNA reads TGCGCCAGCAGTGAGTATGGGCTAGCGGCAATCACTGCCGAGACCCAGTACTTC. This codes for CASSEYGLAAITAETQYF.

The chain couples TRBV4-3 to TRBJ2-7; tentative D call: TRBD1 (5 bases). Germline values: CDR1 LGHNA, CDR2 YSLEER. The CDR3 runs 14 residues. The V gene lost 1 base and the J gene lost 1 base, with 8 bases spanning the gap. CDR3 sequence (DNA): TGCGCCAGCAGCCAAGGCTCAGGGTCCTACGAGCAGTACTTC. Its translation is CASSQGSGSYEQYF.

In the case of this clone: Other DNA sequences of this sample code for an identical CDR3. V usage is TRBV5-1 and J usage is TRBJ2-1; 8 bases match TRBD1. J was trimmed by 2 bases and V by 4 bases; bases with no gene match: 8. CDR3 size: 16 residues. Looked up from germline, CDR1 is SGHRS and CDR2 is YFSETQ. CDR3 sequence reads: CASSLRQGLTYNEQFF. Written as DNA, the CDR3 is TGCGCCAGCAGCCTACGACAGGGGTTGACCTACAATGAGCAGTTCTTC.

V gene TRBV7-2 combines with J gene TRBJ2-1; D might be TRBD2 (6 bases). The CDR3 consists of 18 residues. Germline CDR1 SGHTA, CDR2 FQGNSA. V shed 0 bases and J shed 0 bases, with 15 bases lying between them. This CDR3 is CASSLARRVDSSYNEQFF. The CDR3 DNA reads TGTGCCAGCAGCTTAGCGCGGAGGGTAGATAGCTCCTACAATGAGCAGTTCTTC.

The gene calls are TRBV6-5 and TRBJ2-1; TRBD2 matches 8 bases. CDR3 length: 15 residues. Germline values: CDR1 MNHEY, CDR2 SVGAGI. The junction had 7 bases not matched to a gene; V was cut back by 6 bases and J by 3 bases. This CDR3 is CASRPREGDYNEQFF. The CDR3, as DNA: TGTGCCAGCAGACCACGGGAGGGTGACTACAATGAGCAGTTCTTC.

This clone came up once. The CDR3 here is CASSLDSSYEQYF. DNA of the CDR3: TGTGCCAGCAGTTTAGACAGCTCCTACGAGCAGTACTTC. The J gene is TRBJ2-7, the V gene TRBV28; D possibly corresponds to TRBD1 (5 bases). The V gene lost 2 bases and the J gene lost 0 bases, with 5 bases spanning the gap. Germline CDR1 and CDR2: MDHEN and SYDVKM. The CDR3 spans 13 residues. The full variable domain, completed using reference TRBV28 and TRBJ2-7, is DVKVTQSSRYLVKRTGEKVFLECVQDMDHENMFWYRQDPGLGLRLIYFSYDVKMKEKGDIPEGYSVSREKKERFSLILESASTNQTSMYLCASSLDSSYEQYFGPGTRLTVT.

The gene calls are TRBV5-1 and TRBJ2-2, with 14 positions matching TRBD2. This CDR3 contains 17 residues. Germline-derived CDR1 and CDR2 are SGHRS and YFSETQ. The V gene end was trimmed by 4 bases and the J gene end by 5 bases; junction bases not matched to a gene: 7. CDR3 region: CASSPPGTSGRTGELFF. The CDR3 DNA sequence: TGCGCCAGCAGCCCACCAGGGACTAGCGGGAGAACCGGGGAGCTGTTTTTT.

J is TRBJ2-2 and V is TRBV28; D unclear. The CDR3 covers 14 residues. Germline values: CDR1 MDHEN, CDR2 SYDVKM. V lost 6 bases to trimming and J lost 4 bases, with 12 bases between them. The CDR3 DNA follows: TGTGCCAGCAGCGACTTCCCCCTCACCGGGGAGCTGTTTTTT. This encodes CASSDFPLTGELFF.

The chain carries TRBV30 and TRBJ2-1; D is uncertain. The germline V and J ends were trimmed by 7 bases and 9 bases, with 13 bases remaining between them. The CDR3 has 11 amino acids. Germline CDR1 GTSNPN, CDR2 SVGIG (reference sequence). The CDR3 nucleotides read TGTGCCTTGATTTTAGTCGGTGAGCAGTTCTTC. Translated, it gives CALILVGEQFF.

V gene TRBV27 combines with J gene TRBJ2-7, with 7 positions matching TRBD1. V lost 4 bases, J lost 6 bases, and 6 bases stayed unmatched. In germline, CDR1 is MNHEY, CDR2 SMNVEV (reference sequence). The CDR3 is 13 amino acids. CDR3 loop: CASSSRGRSEQYF. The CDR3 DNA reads TGTGCCAGCAGTTCTAGGGGGCGAAGCGAGCAGTACTTC.

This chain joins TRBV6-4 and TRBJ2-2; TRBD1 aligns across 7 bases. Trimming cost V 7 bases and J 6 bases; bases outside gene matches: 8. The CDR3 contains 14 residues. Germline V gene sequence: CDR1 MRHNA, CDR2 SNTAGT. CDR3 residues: CASKPGQAAGELFF. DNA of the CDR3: TGTGCCAGCAAGCCCGGACAGGCCGCCGGGGAGCTGTTTTTT.